One sample yielded the 14 T cell receptor beta chains listed below, sequenced in a study of T cell changes during pregnancy in multiple sclerosis. Method: immunoSEQ multiplex PCR; TCRdb's copy keeps in-frame clones and lacks some. In the table there are tens of thousands of clones, around 90% of which are singletons. The starting material was peripheral blood, obtained before pregnancy. The source is a female donor with multiple sclerosis, enrolled in a pregnancy study.

J is TRBJ2-7 and V is TRBV6-1, with 7 bases identical to TRBD1. The V and J ends lost 6 bases and 3 bases, in that order; junction bases with no gene match: 8. Germline CDR1 is MNHNS and CDR2 is SASEGT. The CDR3 runs 14 residues. The CDR3, as DNA: TGTGCCAGCAGCCGGACAGGACCGGACTACGAGCAGTACTTC. Translation gives CASSRTGPDYEQYF.

The chain couples TRBV19 to TRBJ1-1, with unresolved D. The ends were cut back, 5 bases at V and 0 bases at J, with 13 bases in the middle. This CDR3 spans 15 amino acids. The germline V gene has CDR1 LNHDA and CDR2 SQIVND (reference sequence). CDR3 residues: CASSPDTYLNTEAFF. CDR3 in DNA: TGTGCCAGTAGTCCTGACACATATTTGAACACTGAAGCTTTCTTT. Together with reference TRBV19 and TRBJ1-1, the CDR3 gives the full variable domain: DGGITQSPKYLFRKEGQNVTLSCEQNLNHDAMYWYRQDPGQGLRLIYYSQIVNDFQKGDIAEGYSVSREKKESFPLTVTSAQKNPTAFYLCASSPDTYLNTEAFFGQGTRLTVV.

The chain couples TRBV18 to TRBJ1-2; 11 bases are shared with TRBD1. V shed 3 bases, J shed 7 bases, and the junction held 13 bases outside the gene matches. Germline V gene data show CDR1 as KGHSH and CDR2 as LQKENI. This CDR3 contains 17 residues. This chain's CDR3 is CASSPRTGGANLGGYTF. The CDR3 DNA is TGTGCCAGCTCACCCCGGACAGGGGGCGCAAATTTAGGTGGCTACACCTTC. Complete variable domain (other parts from reference TRBV18 and TRBJ1-2): NAGVMQNPRHLVRRRGQEARLRCSPMKGHSHVYWYRQLPEEGLKFMVYLQKENIIDESGMPKERFSAEFPKEGPSILRIQQVVRGDSAAYFCASSPRTGGANLGGYTFGSGTRLTVV.

This clone was detected only once. The chain combines TRBV6-6 with TRBJ2-7; D is unresolved. This CDR3 is 14 amino acids long. CDR1 is MNHNY and CDR2 is SVGAGI in the germline V gene (reference sequence). The V end was cut by 1 base, the J end by 0 bases, with 7 bases between. The CDR3 DNA reads TGTGCCAGCAGTTACTTATCTACCTCCTACGAGCAGTACTTC. The encoded protein is CASSYLSTSYEQYF.

The chain combines TRBV7-3 with TRBJ1-1; TRBD1 agrees at 9 bases. CDR1 SGHTA and CDR2 FQGTGA come from the germline V gene. V trimming: 2 bases; J trimming: 5 bases; junction bases outside the gene matches: 6. This CDR3 comprises 15 residues. CDR3 in DNA: TGTGCCAGCAGCTTATCAACAGGGGGCTGGACTGAAGCTTTCTTT. Protein product: CASSLSTGGWTEAFF.

This clone was counted a single time. The chain recombines TRBV14 with TRBJ2-1; 8 bases align to TRBD1. The CDR3 loop spans 16 amino acids. The trim removed 3 bases at V and 3 bases at J, leaving 7 bases unmatched. Germline V gene lookup returns CDR1 SGHDN and CDR2 FVKESK. The CDR3 loop is CASSQPQGAVYNEQFF. The CDR3 DNA follows: TGTGCCAGCAGCCAGCCCCAGGGGGCGGTCTACAATGAGCAGTTCTTC. Drawing the rest from reference TRBV14 and TRBJ2-1, the complete variable domain is EAGVTQFPSHSVIEKGQTVTLRCDPISGHDNLYWYRRVMGKEIKFLLHFVKESKQDESGMPNNRFLAERTGGTYSTLKVQPAELEDSGVYFCASSQPQGAVYNEQFFGPGTRLTVL.

This clone has only a few counts. The J gene is TRBJ2-6, the V gene TRBV7-9, with D possibly matching TRBD2 (5 bases). From germline, CDR1 is SEHNR and CDR2 FQNEAQ (reference sequence). This CDR3 contains 18 residues. V was pared by 5 bases and J by 3 bases, with 20 bases between. The CDR3 loop is CASSTPGQPGGGANVLTF. The CDR3 bases are TGTGCCAGCAGCACCCCGGGCCAACCCGGAGGTGGGGCCAACGTCCTGACTTTC.

The chain combines TRBV7-3 with TRBJ2-5; TRBD2 matches at 13 bases. The CDR3 contains 15 residues. Per the germline V gene, CDR1 is SGHTA and CDR2 is FQGTGA. Unmatched junction bases numbered 4, after V lost 4 bases and J lost 5 bases. The CDR3 nucleotides read TGTGCCAGCAGCTCTAGGGGACTAGCGGGGGAGACCCAGTACTTC. It specifies CASSSRGLAGETQYF.

This clone was seen a single time. The rearrangement joins TRBV18 to TRBJ2-7; TRBD1 matches 7 bases. Germline loops: CDR1 KGHSH, CDR2 LQKENI. J gave up 4 bases and V 3 bases, and 3 bases lay outside the gene matches. This CDR3 is 13 amino acids long. The CDR3 is CASSPPTGYEQYF. The CDR3 DNA reads as TGTGCCAGCTCACCCCCGACAGGGTACGAGCAGTACTTC. Full variable domain (missing parts from reference TRBV18 and TRBJ2-7): NAGVMQNPRHLVRRRGQEARLRCSPMKGHSHVYWYRQLPEEGLKFMVYLQKENIIDESGMPKERFSAEFPKEGPSILRIQQVVRGDSAAYFCASSPPTGYEQYFGPGTRLTVT.

V gene TRBV7-3 combines with J gene TRBJ2-1; 11 bases align to TRBD2. This CDR3 has 14 amino acids. CDR1 SGHTA and CDR2 FQGTGA come from the germline V gene. J lost 12 bases, V lost 3 bases, and 7 bases had no gene match. This chain's CDR3 is CASSLMGLAARQFF. CDR3 nucleotides: TGTGCCAGCAGCTTGATGGGACTAGCGGCCCGGCAGTTCTTC.

V gene TRBV11-2 combines with J gene TRBJ2-5; 10 nucleotides agree with TRBD2. The trim removed 4 bases at V and 5 bases at J, leaving 1 base unmatched. Per germline, CDR1 SGHAT and CDR2 FQNNGV. This CDR3 region has 13 residues. CDR3 loop: CASSSGLAETQYF. CDR3 sequence (DNA): TGTGCCAGCAGCTCGGGACTAGCGGAGACCCAGTACTTC.

CDR3 sequence reads: CASSLGETEYF. DNA for the CDR3: TGTGCCAGCAGCTTAGGCGAGACAGAGTACTTC. This chain uses TRBV11-1 with TRBJ2-5; D may be TRBD1 (5 bases). Germline V gives CDR1 SGHAT, CDR2 FQDESV (reference sequence). The V end lost 1 base, the J end lost 12 bases, and 9 bases lay between the germline ends. CDR3 size: 11 residues.

This rearrangement joins TRBV27 to TRBJ2-3, with D maybe TRBD2 (6 bases). Trimming left V 5 bases short and J 2 bases short, with 23 bases between. In germline, CDR1 is MNHEY, CDR2 SMNVEV (reference sequence). The CDR3 covers 18 residues. The CDR3 sequence: CASSPSSIAARFTDTQYF. CDR3 in DNA: TGTGCCAGCAGTCCCTCATCGATAGCGGCCCGATTCACAGATACGCAGTATTTT.

This rearrangement joins TRBV7-9 to TRBJ2-3, with 8 bases that match TRBD1. The CDR3 sequence is 15 residues long. Germline lookup yields CDR1 SEHNR and CDR2 FQNEAQ (reference sequence). V lost 0 bases to trimming and J lost 4 bases; unmatched junction nucleotides: 3. The CDR3 reads CASSLAQGAADTQYF. CDR3 DNA sequence: TGTGCCAGCAGCTTAGCGCAGGGGGCCGCAGATACGCAGTATTTT.